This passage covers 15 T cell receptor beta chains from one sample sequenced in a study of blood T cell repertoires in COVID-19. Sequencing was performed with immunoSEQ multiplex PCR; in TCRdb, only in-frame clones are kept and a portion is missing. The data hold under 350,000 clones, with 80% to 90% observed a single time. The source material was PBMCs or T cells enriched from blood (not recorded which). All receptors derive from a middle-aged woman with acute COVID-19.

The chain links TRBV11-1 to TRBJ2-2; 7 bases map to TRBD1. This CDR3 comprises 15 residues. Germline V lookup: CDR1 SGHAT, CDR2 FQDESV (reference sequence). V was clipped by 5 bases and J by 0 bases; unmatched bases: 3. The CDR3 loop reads CASSPGTANTGELFF. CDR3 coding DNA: TGTGCCAGCAGCCCGGGGACAGCGAACACCGGGGAGCTGTTTTTT. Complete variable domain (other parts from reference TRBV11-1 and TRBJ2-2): EAEVAQSPRYKITEKSQAVAFWCDPISGHATLYWYRQILGQGPELLVQFQDESVVDDSQLPKDRFSAERLKGVDSTLKIQPAELGDSAMYLCASSPGTANTGELFFGEGSRLTVL.

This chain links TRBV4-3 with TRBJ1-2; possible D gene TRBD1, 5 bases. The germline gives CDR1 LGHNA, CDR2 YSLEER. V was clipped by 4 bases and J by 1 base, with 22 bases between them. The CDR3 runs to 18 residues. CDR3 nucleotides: TGCGCCAGCAGCCGTCGCTCACCGGGACTTCCTTTTAACTATGGCTACACCTTC. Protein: CASSRRSPGLPFNYGYTF.

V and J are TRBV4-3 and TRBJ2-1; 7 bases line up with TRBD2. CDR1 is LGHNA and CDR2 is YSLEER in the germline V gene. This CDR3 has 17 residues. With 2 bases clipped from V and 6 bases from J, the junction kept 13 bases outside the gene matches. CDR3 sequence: CASSQNSGPPLVNEQFF. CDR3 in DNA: TGCGCCAGCAGCCAAAATAGCGGGCCTCCTCTCGTCAATGAGCAGTTCTTC.

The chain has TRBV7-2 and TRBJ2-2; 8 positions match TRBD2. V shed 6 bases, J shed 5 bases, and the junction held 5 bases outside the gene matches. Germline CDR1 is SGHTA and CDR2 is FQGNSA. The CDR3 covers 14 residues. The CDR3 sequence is CASSPGGGTGELFF. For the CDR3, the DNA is TGTGCCAGCAGTCCCGGGGGGGGGACCGGGGAGCTGTTTTTT.

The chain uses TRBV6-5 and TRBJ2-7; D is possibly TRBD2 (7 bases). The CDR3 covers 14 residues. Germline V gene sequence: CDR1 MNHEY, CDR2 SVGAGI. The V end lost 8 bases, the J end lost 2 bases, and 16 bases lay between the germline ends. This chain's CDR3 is CASRPRGAPYEQYF. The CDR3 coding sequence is TGTGCCAGCCGCCCCCGGGGGGCTCCCTACGAGCAGTACTTC.

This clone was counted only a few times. The CDR3 bases are TGTGCCAGCTCACCATCGATACGGAACTATGGCTACACCTTC. This sequence encodes CASSPSIRNYGYTF. This chain uses TRBV18 with TRBJ1-2, with D uncertain. The germline V gene encodes CDR1 KGHSH and CDR2 LQKENI. This CDR3 has 14 amino acids. Trimming left V 2 bases short and J 2 bases short, with 9 bases between.

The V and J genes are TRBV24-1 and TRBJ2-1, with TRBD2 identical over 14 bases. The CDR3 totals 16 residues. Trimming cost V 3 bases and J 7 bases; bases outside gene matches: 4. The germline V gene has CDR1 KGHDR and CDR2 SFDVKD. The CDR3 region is CATSDRGLAGANEQFF. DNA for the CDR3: TGTGCCACCAGTGATCGGGGACTAGCGGGAGCGAATGAGCAGTTCTTC.

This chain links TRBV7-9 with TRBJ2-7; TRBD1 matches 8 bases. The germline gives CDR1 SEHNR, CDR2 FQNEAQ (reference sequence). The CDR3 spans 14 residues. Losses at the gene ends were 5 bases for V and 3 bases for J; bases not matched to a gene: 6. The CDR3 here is CASSHSTGVYEQYF. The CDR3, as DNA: TGTGCCAGCAGCCATTCGACAGGGGTCTACGAGCAGTACTTC. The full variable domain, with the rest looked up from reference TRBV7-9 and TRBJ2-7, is DTGVSQNPRHKITKRGQNVTFRCDPISEHNRLYWYRQTLGQGPEFLTYFQNEAQLEKSRLLSDRFSAERPKGSFSTLEIQRTEQGDSAMYLCASSHSTGVYEQYFGPGTRLTVT.

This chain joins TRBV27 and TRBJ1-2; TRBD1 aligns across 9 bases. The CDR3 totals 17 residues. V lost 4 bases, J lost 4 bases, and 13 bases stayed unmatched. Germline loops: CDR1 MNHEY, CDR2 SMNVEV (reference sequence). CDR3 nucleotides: TGTGCCAGCAGTTACAGTGACCCGGGACAGGGAATCTATGGCTACACCTTC. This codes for CASSYSDPGQGIYGYTF.

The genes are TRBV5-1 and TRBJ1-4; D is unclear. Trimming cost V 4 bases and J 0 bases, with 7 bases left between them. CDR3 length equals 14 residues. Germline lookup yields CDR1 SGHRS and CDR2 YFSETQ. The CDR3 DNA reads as TGCGCCAGCAGCCCTAAAACAACTAATGAAAAACTGTTTTTT. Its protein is CASSPKTTNEKLFF.

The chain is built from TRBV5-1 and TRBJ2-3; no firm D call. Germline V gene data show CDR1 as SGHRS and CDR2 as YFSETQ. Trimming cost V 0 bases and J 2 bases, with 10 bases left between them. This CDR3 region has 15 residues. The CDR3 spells CASSLGQVYTDTQYF. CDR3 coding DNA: TGCGCCAGCAGCTTGGGCCAGGTTTACACAGATACGCAGTATTTT.

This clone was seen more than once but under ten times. The CDR3 DNA reads as TGTGCCAGCTCACTTCAGGGGGCTCCAAATGAAAAACTGTTTTTT. Protein product: CASSLQGAPNEKLFF. This chain connects TRBV18 to TRBJ1-4; 8 nucleotides line up with TRBD1. The CDR3 is 15 residues long. Trimming at V came to 4 bases and at J to 5 bases, leaving 6 bases not matched to a gene. Germline CDR1 KGHSH, CDR2 LQKENI. Complete variable domain (other parts from reference TRBV18 and TRBJ1-4): NAGVMQNPRHLVRRRGQEARLRCSPMKGHSHVYWYRQLPEEGLKFMVYLQKENIIDESGMPKERFSAEFPKEGPSILRIQQVVRGDSAAYFCASSLQGAPNEKLFFGSGTQLSVL.

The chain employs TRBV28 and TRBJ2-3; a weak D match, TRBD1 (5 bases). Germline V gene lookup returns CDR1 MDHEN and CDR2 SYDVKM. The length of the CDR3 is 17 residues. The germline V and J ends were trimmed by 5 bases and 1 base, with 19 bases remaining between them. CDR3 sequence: CASSLKITGFGTDTQYF. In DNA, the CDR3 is TGTGCCAGCAGTCTTAAAATAACAGGATTTGGCACAGATACGCAGTATTTT.

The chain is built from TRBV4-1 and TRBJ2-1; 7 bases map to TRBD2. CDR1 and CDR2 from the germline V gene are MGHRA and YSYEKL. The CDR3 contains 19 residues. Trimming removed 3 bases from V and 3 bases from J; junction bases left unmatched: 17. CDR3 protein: CASSHIWGGSGNFYNEQFF. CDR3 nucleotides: TGCGCCAGCAGCCACATTTGGGGGGGTAGCGGAAATTTCTACAATGAGCAGTTCTTC.

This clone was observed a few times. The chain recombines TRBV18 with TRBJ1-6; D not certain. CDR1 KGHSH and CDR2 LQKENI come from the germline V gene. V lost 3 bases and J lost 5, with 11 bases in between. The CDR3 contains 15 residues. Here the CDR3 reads CASSPLSGNNSPLHF. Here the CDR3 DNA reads TGTGCCAGCTCACCCCTGTCAGGAAATAATTCACCCCTCCACTTT.